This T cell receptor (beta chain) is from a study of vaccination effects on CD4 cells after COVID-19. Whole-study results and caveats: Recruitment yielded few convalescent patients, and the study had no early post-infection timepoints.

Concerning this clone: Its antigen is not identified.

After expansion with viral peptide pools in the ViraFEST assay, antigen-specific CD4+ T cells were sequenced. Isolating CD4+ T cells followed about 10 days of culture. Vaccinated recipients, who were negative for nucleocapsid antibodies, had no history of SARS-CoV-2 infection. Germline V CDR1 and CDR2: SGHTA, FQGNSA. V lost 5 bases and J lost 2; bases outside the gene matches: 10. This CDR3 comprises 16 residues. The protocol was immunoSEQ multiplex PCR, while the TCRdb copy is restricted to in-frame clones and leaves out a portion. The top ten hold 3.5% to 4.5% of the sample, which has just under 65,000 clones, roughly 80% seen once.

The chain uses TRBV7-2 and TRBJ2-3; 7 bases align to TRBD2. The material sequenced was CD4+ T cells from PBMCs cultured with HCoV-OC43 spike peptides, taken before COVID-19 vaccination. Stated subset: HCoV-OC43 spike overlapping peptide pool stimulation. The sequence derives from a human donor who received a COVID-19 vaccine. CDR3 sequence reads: CASSVPSGLTTDTQYF. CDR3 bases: TGTGCCAGCAGCGTACCTAGCGGCCTAACCACAGATACGCAGTATTTT.